This T cell receptor (beta chain) is drawn from a study of post-analysis software for immune sequencing data. Study results and limitations: A handful of TRBV segments appeared more often in patients than in controls, and TRBV5-6, TRBV5-1 and TRBV20-1 were among these. Compared against controls, patients with multiple sclerosis displayed significantly lower normalized Chao1 diversity.

V lost 6 bases to trimming and J lost 7 bases, with 7 bases between them. Per the germline V gene, CDR1 is DFQATT and CDR2 is SNEGSKA (reference sequence). This CDR3 contains 10 residues. As concerns this clonotype: No antigen is known for it.

TCR beta libraries were prepared from cDNA with unique molecular identifiers. Each batch of about 0.95 to 11 million T cells produced some 500,000 cDNA molecules. A single record per CDR3 protein comes from TCRdb applying MiXCR to the PCR reads. The table records roughly 620,000 distinct CDR3 sequences, 44% of them present only once. The source material was blood. This chain joins TRBV20-1 and TRBJ2-1; unclear D gene. This TCR derives from a girl aged 5-17 years with multiple sclerosis. The CDR3 bases are TGCAGTGCCGTAGCAAATGAGCAGTTCTTC. Translating it yields CSAVANEQFF.